This TCR beta chain was observed in a study of blood T cell repertoires in COVID-19. Per the authors' pipeline: Scientists estimated how many nucleated cells there were by amplifying reference gene primers. Clones were sequenced by immunoSEQ multiplex PCR, and TCRdb holds only the in-frame ones, with some missing. V and J calls and clone size come straight from that table; D and trimming were deduced from the DNA. This repertoire shows around 150,000 clones, around 84% found once; its top ten account for roughly 5.3%. Germline V CDR1 and CDR2: LGHDT, YNNKEL (reference sequence). The CDR3 has 15 amino acids. J gave up 2 bases and V 5 bases, and 7 bases lay outside the gene matches.

This sequence joins TRBV3-1 (or the pseudogene TRBV3-2) and TRBJ2-3; TRBD2 agrees at 7 bases. This receptor was taken from a woman aged 45-65 years with acute or convalescent COVID-19. Source material: peripheral blood. This CDR3 is CASSKSGDFTDTQYF. CDR3 DNA sequence: TGTGCCAGCAGCAAAAGCGGGGACTTCACAGATACGCAGTATTTT.